The following is a T cell receptor beta chain sequence with its context. Random hexamers primed reverse transcription of about 0.5 to 1 ug RNA. Amplification of TCR beta CDR3 spanned 54 Vbeta and 13 Jbeta via immunoSEQ multiplex PCR. TCRdb fed the immunoSEQ multiplex PCR reads into MiXCR, producing one record per CDR3 protein. This sample has almost 450,000 distinct CDR3 sequences, with 75% to 90% found just once. This sample is drawn from a study of CD8 T cells in Susac syndrome. In germline, CDR1 is SQVTM, CDR2 ANQGSEA. The CDR3 loop spans 15 amino acids. Trimming removed 2 bases from V and 3 bases from J, with 14 bases in between. Those who served as multiple sclerosis controls were treatment-naive patients with stable or active relapsing-remitting disease. Negative isolation yielded CD4+ and CD8+ T cells, and FACS enriched TEMRA cells.

The chain is built from TRBV29-1 and TRBJ2-1, with D tentatively TRBD1 (5 bases). The sequencing input was CD8+ T cells from PBMCs. The TCR sequence derives from a human donor with multiple sclerosis. The CDR3: CSVESGASHYNEQFF. The CDR3 DNA reads as TGCAGCGTTGAAAGTGGGGCATCCCACTACAATGAGCAGTTCTTC.